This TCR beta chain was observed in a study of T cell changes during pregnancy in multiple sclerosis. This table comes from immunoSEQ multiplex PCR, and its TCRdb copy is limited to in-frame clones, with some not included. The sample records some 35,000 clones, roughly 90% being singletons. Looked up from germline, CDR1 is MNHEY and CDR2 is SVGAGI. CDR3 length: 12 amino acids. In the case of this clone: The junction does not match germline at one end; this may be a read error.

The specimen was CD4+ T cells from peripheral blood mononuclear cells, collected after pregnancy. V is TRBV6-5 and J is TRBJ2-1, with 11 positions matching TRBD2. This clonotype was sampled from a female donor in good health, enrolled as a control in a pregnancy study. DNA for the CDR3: TGTGCCAGCAGACCCACTAGCGGGAGTGCGATCTTC. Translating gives CASRPTSGSAIF.